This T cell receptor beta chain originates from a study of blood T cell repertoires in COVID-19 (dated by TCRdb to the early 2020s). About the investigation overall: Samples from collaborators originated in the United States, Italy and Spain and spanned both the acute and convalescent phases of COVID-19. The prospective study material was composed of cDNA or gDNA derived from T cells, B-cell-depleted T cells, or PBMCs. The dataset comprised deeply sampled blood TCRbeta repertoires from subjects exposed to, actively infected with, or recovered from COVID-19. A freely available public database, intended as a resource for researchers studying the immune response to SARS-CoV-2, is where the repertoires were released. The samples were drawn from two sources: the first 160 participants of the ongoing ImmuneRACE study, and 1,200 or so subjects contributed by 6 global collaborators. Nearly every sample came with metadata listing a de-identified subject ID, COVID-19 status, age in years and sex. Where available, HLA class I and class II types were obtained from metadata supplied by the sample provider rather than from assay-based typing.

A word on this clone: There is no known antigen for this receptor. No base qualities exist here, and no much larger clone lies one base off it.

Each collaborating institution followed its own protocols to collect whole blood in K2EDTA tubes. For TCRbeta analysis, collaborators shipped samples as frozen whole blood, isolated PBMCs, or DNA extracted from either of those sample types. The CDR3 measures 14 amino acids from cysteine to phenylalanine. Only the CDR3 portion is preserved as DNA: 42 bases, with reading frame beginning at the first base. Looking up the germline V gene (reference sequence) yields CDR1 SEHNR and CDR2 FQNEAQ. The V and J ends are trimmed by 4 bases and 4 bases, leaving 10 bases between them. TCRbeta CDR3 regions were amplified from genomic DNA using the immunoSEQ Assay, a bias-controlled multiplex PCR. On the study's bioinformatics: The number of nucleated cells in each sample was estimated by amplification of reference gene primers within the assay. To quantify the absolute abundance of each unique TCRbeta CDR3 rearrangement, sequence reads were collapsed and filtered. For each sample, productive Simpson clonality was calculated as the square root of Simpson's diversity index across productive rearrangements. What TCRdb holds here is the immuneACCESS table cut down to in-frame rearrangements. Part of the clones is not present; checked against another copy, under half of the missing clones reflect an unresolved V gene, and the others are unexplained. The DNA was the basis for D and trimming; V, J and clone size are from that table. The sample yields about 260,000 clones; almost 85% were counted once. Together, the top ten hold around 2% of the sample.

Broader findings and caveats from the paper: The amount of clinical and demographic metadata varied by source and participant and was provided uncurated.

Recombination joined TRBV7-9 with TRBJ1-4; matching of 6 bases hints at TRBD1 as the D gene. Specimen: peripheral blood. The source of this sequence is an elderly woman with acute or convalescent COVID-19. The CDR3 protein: CASSSTGINEKLFF. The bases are TGTGCCAGCAGCTCAACAGGGATTAATGAAAAACTGTTTTTT.